This entry describes one TCR beta chain. Antigen: not known. For TCR beta, libraries came from quantitative 5'-RACE with molecular barcodes. TCRdb re-derived calls from the 5' RACE reads in MiXCR, one entry per CDR3 protein. The repertoire holds 150,000 or so distinct CDR3 sequences, with 30% to 35% as singletons. This entry belongs to a study of CD8 T cells in ankylosing spondylitis. Study results and caveats: Disease-associated clones were reportedly significantly overrepresented in matched ankylosing spondylitis synovial fluid. Peripheral blood samples showed relatively rare disease-linked clones, and these clones were CD8+. Reactive arthritis synovial fluid and blood previously showed some of these motif variants.

V was cut by 8 bases and J by 0 bases, with 15 bases left in between. Per the germline V gene, CDR1 is SEHNR and CDR2 is FQNEAQ (reference sequence). The CDR3 is 15 residues long. The specimen sequenced was synovial fluid, either unsorted or a sorted T cell fraction (not recorded which). The V and J genes are TRBV7-9 and TRBJ2-3, with D tentatively TRBD1 or TRBD2 (5 bases each). This sequence originates from a male donor with ankylosing spondylitis. The CDR3: CASRGRDESTDTQYF. CDR3 nucleotides: TGTGCCAGCCGGGGCAGGGACGAAAGCACAGATACGCAGTATTTT.